What follows are 13 T cell receptor beta chains derived from one specimen sequenced in a study of vaccination effects on CD4 cells after COVID-19. Using immunoSEQ multiplex PCR, the repertoire was profiled, and TCRdb retains in-frame clones only, with some absent. This table holds 45,000 or so clones, 70% to 80% found once. The antigens of these receptors remain unknown. Culture proceeded for roughly ten days, and CD4+ T cells were then isolated. This sample comprised CD4+ T cells from PBMCs cultured without peptide, obtained before COVID-19 vaccination. These receptors all come from a human donor who had a prior SARS-CoV-2 infection.

The chain employs TRBV6-5 and TRBJ1-4; D is ambiguous. The germline V gene encodes CDR1 MNHEY and CDR2 SVGAGI. The CDR3 totals 13 residues. The ends were cut back, 7 bases at V and 4 bases at J, with 10 bases in the middle. The CDR3 bases are TGTGCCAGCACGGGCAGAGTTAATGAAAAACTGTTTTTT. Translated: CASTGRVNEKLFF.

V and J are TRBV19 and TRBJ2-7, with 11 bases matching TRBD2. CDR3 length: 17 amino acids. Trimming at V came to 5 bases and at J to 2 bases, leaving 11 bases not matched to a gene. Germline V CDR1 and CDR2: LNHDA, SQIVND (reference sequence). The CDR3 DNA sequence: TGTGCCAGTAGTCCTCCTCCCGGGACTAGCGGAACCTACGAGCAGTACTTC. Protein product: CASSPPPGTSGTYEQYF.

This clone was found once. The rearrangement links TRBV4-1 to TRBJ1-5; D is ambiguous. The V and J ends lost 1 base and 7 bases respectively, with 17 bases between them. Germline assignment: CDR1 MGHRA and CDR2 YSYEKL. The CDR3 consists of 16 residues. The CDR3 sequence: CASSQGLSPREQPQHF. The CDR3, as DNA: TGCGCCAGCAGCCAAGGTCTTTCGCCACGGGAGCAGCCCCAGCATTTT.

J is TRBJ1-2 and V is TRBV6-1; 7 bases match TRBD1. CDR1 is MNHNS and CDR2 is SASEGT in the germline V gene. This CDR3 has 15 residues. Losses at the gene ends were 8 bases for V and 0 bases for J; bases not matched to a gene: 9. This chain's CDR3 is CASGLTGTPNYGYTF. Here the CDR3 DNA reads TGTGCCAGCGGATTGACAGGGACTCCTAACTATGGCTACACCTTC.

The V and J genes are TRBV5-5 and TRBJ2-7, with 7 bases identical to TRBD1. Germline V gives CDR1 SGHKS, CDR2 YYEKEE (reference sequence). The CDR3 loop spans 13 amino acids. Trimming at V came to 6 bases and at J to 9 bases, leaving 12 bases not matched to a gene. CDR3 DNA: TGTGCCAGCAACCCGGTCGACAGGGATTGGCAGTACTTC. This encodes CASNPVDRDWQYF.

V gene TRBV4-1 combines with J gene TRBJ2-3, with TRBD1 matching over 7 bases. Germline CDR1 and CDR2: MGHRA and YSYEKL. The CDR3 runs 16 residues. Trimming removed 0 bases from V and 5 bases from J; junction bases left unmatched: 8. CDR3 bases: TGCGCCAGCAGCCAAGAGGTCAAAAGGGGGCTAGATACGCAGTATTTT. Translated, it gives CASSQEVKRGLDTQYF.

V gene TRBV29-1 combines with J gene TRBJ1-5, with TRBD1 as a possible D gene (6 bases). Germline V gene lookup returns CDR1 SQVTM and CDR2 ANQGSEA. This CDR3 spans 12 amino acids. Deletions cut 6 bases from V and 4 bases from J, with 10 bases between. The CDR3 loop reads CSVGGQNQPQHF. CDR3 sequence (DNA): TGCAGCGTGGGCGGACAGAATCAGCCCCAGCATTTT.

The V gene is TRBV12-3 or TRBV12-4, the J gene TRBJ1-1; a possible D gene is TRBD1 (5 bases). V lost 3 bases to trimming and J lost 10 bases, with 9 bases between them. The CDR3 has 11 residues. This CDR3 reads CASSLGGRAFF. CDR3 in DNA: TGTGCCAGCAGTTTGGGGGGTCGAGCTTTCTTT.

The chain carries TRBV4-1 and TRBJ2-7, with no clear D. Germline loops: CDR1 MGHRA, CDR2 YSYEKL. Trimming removed 2 bases from V and 3 bases from J, with 11 bases in between. The CDR3 runs to 14 residues. The CDR3 reads CASSQKALVYEQYF. CDR3 DNA: TGCGCCAGCAGCCAAAAAGCCCTGGTCTACGAGCAGTACTTC.

The chain uses TRBV7-2 and TRBJ2-7, with D tentatively TRBD2 (5 bases). CDR1 is SGHTA and CDR2 is FQGNSA in the germline V gene. Trimming shortened V by 5 bases and J by 0 bases, and 20 bases separated the two germline ends. The CDR3 runs to 17 residues. The CDR3 loop reads CASSVPYDTRSSYEQYF. The CDR3 DNA reads as TGTGCCAGCAGCGTCCCCTACGACACTAGAAGCTCCTACGAGCAGTACTTC.

DNA of the CDR3: TGTGCCACCAGCAGAGATGGCCTCAGGGGCACTGAAGCTTTCTTT. Its protein is CATSRDGLRGTEAFF. J is TRBJ1-1 and V is TRBV15; possibly TRBD1 for D (6 bases). The CDR3 has 15 amino acids. The V gene's germline CDR1 is LNHNV and CDR2 YYDKDF (reference sequence). The ends were cut back, 0 bases at V and 4 bases at J, with 12 bases in the middle.

The chain combines TRBV9 with TRBJ2-2; TRBD2 agrees at 9 bases. J gave up 6 bases and V 0 bases, and 3 bases lay outside the gene matches. The CDR3 is 15 amino acids. The germline V gene encodes CDR1 SGDLS and CDR2 YYNGEE. The chain's CDR3 is CASSVGGLASGELFF. DNA of the CDR3: TGTGCCAGCAGCGTAGGGGGACTAGCCTCCGGGGAGCTGTTTTTT. Drawing the rest from reference TRBV9 and TRBJ2-2, the complete variable domain is DSGVTQTPKHLITATGQRVTLRCSPRSGDLSVYWYQQSLDQGLQFLIQYYNGEERAKGNILERFSAQQFPDLHSELNLSSLELGDSALYFCASSVGGLASGELFFGEGSRLTVL.

V gene TRBV10-2 combines with J gene TRBJ1-2; 8 bases line up with TRBD1. V lost 3 bases to trimming and J lost 4 bases; unmatched junction nucleotides: 1. This CDR3 comprises 13 residues. Germline lookup yields CDR1 WSHSY and CDR2 SAAADI. CDR3 nucleotide sequence: TGCGCCAGCAGTGATACAGGGGGCTATGGCTACACCTTC. Protein sequence: CASSDTGGYGYTF.